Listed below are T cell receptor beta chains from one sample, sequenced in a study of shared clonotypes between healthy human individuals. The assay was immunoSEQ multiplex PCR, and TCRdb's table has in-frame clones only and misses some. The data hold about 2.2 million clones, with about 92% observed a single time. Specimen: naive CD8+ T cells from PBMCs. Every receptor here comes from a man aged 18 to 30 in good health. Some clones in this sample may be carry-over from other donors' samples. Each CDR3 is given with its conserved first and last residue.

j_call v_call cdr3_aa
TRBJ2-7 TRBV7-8 CASSLAPPGGEQYF
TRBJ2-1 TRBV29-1 CSVSVGDLRSYEQFF
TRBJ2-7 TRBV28 CASSLGEGGSYEQYF
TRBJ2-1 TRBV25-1 CASSPPGRPGEQFF
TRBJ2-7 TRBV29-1 CSVVGLADHYEQYF
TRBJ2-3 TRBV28 CAGASTDTQYF
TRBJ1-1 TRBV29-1 CSVPQSAGTEAFF
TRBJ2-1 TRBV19 CASSISSGVYNEQFF
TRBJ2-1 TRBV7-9 CASSYSGWGEDEQFF
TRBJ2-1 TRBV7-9 CASSFSTGPRYNEQFF
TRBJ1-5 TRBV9 CASSVDGGGHNQPQHF
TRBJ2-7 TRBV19 CASSTHAGTDYHSYEQYF
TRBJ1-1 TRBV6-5 CATEGRAQGHTEAFF
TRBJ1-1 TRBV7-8 CASSSKNHAGPNSYTEAFF
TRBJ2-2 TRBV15 CATSSGGNTGELFF
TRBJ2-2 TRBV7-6 CASSSRQGSGELFF
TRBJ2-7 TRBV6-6 CASSLGSYLSYEQYF
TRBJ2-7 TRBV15 CATGRARGTNEQYF
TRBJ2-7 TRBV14 CASSPSRSWQYF
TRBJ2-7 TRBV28 CASSPLQGPTYEQYF
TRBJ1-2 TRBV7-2 CASSSRTGQEANYGYTF
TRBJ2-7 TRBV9 CASSPGQGAYEQYF
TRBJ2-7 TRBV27 CASSYGTGSYEQYF